The sequence of this T cell receptor beta chain was determined in a study of blood T cell repertoires in COVID-19. Looking at the study overall: Researchers got acute and convalescent COVID-19 samples from the United States, Italy and Spain. In each case, the material was cDNA or gDNA derived from T cells, B-cell-depleted T cells, or PBMCs.

Per the study methods: Cell counts per sample came from amplifying reference gene primers. Here immunoSEQ multiplex PCR was the method, and the copy in TCRdb shows in-frame clones only, minus some. That table is the source of V, J and clone size, and D and trimming were worked out from the DNA. The sample has 75,000 to 100,000 clones; nearly 90% are singletons. Trimming removed 0 bases at V and 10 bases at J, with 18 bases between. The V gene's germline CDR1 is ENHRY and CDR2 SYGVKD. The CDR3 has 16 residues. The specimen was peripheral blood. The clonotype originates from a man in his sixties or seventies with acute or convalescent COVID-19. This sequence joins TRBV10-3 and TRBJ1-4; a weak D match, TRBD1 (5 bases). This CDR3 reads CAISESLDPGLGKLFF. CDR3 sequence (DNA): TGTGCCATCAGTGAGTCTCTTGACCCAGGGCTTGGAAAACTGTTTTTT.